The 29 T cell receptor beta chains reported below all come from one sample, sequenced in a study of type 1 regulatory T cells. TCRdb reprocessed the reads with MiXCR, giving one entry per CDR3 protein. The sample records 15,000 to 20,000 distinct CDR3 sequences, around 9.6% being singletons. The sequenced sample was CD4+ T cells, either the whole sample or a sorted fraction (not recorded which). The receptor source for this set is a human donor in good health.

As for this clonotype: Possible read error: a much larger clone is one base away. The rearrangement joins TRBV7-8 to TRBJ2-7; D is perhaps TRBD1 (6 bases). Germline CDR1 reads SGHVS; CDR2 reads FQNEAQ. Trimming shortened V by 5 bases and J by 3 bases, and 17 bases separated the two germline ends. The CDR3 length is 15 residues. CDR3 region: CASSLVPGQNYEQYF. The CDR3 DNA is TGTGCCAGCAGCCTCGTTCCCGGACAGAACTACGAGCAGTACTTC. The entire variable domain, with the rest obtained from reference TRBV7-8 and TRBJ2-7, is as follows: GAGVSQSPRYKVAKRGQDVALRCDPISGHVSLFWYQQALGQGPEFLTYFQNEAQLDKSGLPSDRFFAERPEGSVSTLKIQRTQQEDSAVYLCASSLVPGQNYEQYFGPGTRLTVT.

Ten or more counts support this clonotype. CDR3: CSARDGRRVNEQFF. CDR3 DNA: TGCAGTGCTAGAGACGGGAGGCGAGTAAATGAGCAGTTCTTC. The chain employs TRBV20-1 and TRBJ2-1; 7 bases match TRBD2. Trimming at V came to 0 bases and at J to 7 bases, leaving 6 bases not matched to a gene. This CDR3 is built from 14 residues. Per germline, CDR1 DFQATT and CDR2 SNEGSKA (reference sequence).

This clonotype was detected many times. CDR3 region: CASSYLLGQGFGDGYTF. As DNA, the CDR3 is TGTGCCAGCAGTTACCTACTCGGACAGGGTTTCGGCGATGGCTACACCTTC. J is TRBJ1-2 and V is TRBV6-2 or TRBV6-3; 8 bases are shared with TRBD1. The CDR3 extends over 17 amino acids. CDR1 MNHEY and CDR2 SVGEGT come from the germline V gene. V gave up 2 bases and J gave up 6 bases; unmatched junction bases: 14.

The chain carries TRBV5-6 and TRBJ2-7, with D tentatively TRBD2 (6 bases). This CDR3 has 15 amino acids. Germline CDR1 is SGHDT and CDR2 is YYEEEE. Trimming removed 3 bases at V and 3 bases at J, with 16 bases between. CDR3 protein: CASSWARDWNYEQYF. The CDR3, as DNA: TGTGCCAGCAGCTGGGCCCGGGACTGGAACTACGAGCAGTACTTC.

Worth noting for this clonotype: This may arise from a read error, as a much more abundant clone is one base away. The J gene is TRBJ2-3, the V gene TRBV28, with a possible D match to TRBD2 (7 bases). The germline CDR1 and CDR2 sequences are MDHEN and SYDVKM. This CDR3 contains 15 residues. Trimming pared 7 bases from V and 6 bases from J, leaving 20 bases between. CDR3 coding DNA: TGTGCCAGCAAGAGGGACGGGGGGCTCTTTGATACGCAGTATTTT. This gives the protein CASKRDGGLFDTQYF.

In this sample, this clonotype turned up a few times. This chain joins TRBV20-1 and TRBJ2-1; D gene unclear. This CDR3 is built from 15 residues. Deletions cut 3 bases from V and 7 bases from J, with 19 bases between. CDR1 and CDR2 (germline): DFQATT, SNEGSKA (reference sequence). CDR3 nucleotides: TGCAGTGCTAGTTCCCCCTCGGATCTATGGAATGAGCAGTTCTTC. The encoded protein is CSASSPSDLWNEQFF.

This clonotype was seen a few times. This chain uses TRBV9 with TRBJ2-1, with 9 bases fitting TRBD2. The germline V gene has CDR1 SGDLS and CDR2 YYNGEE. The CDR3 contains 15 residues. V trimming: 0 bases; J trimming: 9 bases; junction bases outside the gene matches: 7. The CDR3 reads CASSVVAGVHREQFF. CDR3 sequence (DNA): TGTGCCAGCAGCGTAGTAGCGGGAGTTCATCGTGAGCAGTTCTTC.

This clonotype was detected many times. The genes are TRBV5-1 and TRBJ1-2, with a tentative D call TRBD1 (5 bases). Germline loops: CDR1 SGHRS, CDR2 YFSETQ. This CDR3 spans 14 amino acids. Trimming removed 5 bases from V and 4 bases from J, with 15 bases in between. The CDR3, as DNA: TGCGCCAGCAGTTTACAGGAGGCTAGCTATGGCTACACCTTC. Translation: CASSLQEASYGYTF. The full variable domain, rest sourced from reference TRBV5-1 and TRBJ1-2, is KAGVTQTPRYLIKTRGQQVTLSCSPISGHRSVSWYQQTPGQGLQFLFEYFSETQRNKGNFPGRFSGRQFSNSRSEMNVSTLELGDSALYLCASSLQEASYGYTFGSGTRLTVV.

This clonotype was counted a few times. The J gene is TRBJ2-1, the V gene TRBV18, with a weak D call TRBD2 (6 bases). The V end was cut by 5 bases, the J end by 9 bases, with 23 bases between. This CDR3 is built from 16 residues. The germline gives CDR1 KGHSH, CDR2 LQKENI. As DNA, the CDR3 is TGTGCCAGCTCAGCCCGGCTAGCGAGAAGTAACGTTGAGCAGTTCTTC. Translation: CASSARLARSNVEQFF.

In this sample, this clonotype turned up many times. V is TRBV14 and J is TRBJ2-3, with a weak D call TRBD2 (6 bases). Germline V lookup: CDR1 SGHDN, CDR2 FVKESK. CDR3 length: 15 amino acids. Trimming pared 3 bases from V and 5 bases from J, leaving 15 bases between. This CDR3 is CASSHPRGGIDTQYF. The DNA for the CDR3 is TGTGCCAGCAGCCACCCCAGAGGCGGGATAGATACGCAGTATTTT.

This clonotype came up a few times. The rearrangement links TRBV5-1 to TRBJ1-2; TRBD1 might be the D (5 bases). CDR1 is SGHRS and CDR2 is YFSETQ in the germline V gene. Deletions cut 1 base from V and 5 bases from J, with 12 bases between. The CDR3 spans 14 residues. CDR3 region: CASSLSTEVYGYTF. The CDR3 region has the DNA TGCGCCAGCAGCTTGTCGACAGAAGTATATGGCTACACCTTC.

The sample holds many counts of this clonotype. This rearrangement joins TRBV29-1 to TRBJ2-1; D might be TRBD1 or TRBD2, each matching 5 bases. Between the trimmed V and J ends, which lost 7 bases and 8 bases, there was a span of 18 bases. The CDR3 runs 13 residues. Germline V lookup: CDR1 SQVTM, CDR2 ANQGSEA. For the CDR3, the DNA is TGCAGCGCCCGGGACCCACGCAGGCATGAGCAGTTCTTC. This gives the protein CSARDPRRHEQFF.

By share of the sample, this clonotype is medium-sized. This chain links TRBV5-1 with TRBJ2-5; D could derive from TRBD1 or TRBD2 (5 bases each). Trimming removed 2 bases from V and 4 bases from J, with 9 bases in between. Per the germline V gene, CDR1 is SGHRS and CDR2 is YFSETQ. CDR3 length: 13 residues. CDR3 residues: CASSFDSGETQYF. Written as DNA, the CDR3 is TGCGCCAGCAGCTTTGACAGCGGAGAGACCCAGTACTTC.

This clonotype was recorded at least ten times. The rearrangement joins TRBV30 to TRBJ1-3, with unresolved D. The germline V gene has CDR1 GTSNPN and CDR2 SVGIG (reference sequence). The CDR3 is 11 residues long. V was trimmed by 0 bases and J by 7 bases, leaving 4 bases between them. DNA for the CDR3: TGTGCCTGGAGTGTTTCGAACACCATATATTTT. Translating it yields CAWSVSNTIYF.

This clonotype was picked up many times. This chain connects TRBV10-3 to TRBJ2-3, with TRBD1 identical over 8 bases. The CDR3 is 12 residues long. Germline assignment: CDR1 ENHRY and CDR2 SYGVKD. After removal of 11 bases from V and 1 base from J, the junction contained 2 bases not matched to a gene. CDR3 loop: CASQGGTDTQYF. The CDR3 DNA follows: TGTGCCTCACAGGGGGGCACAGATACGCAGTATTTT.

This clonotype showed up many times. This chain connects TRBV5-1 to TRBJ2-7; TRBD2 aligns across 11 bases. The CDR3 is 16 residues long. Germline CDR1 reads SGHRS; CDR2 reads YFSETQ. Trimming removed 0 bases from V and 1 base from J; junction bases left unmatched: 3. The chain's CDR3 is CASSLGLAGRSYEQYF. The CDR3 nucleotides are TGCGCCAGCAGCTTGGGACTAGCGGGAAGATCCTACGAGCAGTACTTC.

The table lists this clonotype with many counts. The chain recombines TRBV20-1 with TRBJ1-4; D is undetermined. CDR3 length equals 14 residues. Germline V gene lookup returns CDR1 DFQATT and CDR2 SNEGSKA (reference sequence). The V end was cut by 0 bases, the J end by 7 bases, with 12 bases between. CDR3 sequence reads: CSARDPGTGEKLFF. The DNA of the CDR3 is TGCAGTGCTAGAGACCCGGGAACCGGTGAAAAACTGTTTTTT.

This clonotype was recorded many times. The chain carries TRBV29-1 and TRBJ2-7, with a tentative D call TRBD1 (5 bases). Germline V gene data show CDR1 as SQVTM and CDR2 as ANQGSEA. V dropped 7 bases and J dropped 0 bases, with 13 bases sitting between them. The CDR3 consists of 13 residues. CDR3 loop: CSARVWASYEQYF. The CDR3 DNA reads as TGCAGCGCCAGGGTATGGGCCTCCTACGAGCAGTACTTC.

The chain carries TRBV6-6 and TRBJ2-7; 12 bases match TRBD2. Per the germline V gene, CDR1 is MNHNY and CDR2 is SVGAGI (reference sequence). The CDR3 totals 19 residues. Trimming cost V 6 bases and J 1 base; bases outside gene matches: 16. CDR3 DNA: TGTGCCAGCAGCCAAAAGGGAGGGTGGACTAGCGGGGTTTCCTACGAGCAGTACTTC. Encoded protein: CASSQKGGWTSGVSYEQYF.

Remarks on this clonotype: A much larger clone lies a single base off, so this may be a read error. The CDR3 DNA reads as TGTGCCAACAGCCCCGGGACGTACGAGCAGTACTTC. Its translation is CANSPGTYEQYF. The chain is built from TRBV7-9 and TRBJ2-7; either TRBD1 or TRBD2 may fit D (5 bases each). The germline V gene encodes CDR1 SEHNR and CDR2 FQNEAQ (reference sequence). The CDR3 contains 12 residues.

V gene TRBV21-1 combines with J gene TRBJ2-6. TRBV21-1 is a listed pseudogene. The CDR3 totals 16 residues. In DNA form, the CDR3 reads TGTGCCAGCAGCAAAGGATCAAAGTCTGGGGCCAACGTCCTGACTTTC. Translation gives CASSKGSKSGANVLTF.

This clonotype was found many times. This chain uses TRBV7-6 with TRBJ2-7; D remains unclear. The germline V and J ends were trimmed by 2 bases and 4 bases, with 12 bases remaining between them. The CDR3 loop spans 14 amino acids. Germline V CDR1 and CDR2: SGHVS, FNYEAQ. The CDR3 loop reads CASSLNPGWYEQYF. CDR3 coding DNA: TGTGCCAGCAGCTTAAACCCCGGTTGGTACGAGCAGTACTTC.

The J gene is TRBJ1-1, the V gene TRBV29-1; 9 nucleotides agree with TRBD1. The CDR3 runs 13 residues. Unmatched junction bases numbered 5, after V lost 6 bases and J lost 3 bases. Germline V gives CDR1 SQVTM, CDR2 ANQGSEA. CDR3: CSVIRDRDTEAFF. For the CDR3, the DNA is TGCAGCGTAATCCGGGACAGGGACACTGAAGCTTTCTTT.

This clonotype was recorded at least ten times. CDR3 nucleotide sequence: TGCAGTGCTAGAATGGGACTAGCGGGAAAACGTGAGCAGTTCTTC. It translates to CSARMGLAGKREQFF. The rearrangement links TRBV20-1 to TRBJ2-1; 13 bases agree with TRBD2. From germline, CDR1 is DFQATT and CDR2 SNEGSKA (reference sequence). CDR3 length: 15 amino acids. With V trimmed by 2 bases and J by 9 bases, 7 bases remained unmatched.

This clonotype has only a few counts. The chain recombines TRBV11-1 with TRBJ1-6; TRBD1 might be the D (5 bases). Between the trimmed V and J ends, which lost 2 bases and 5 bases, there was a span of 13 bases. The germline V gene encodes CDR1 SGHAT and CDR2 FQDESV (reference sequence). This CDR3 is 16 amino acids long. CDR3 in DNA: TGTGCCAGCAGCTTACTTACAGGCATCGATAATTCACCCCTCCACTTT. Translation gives CASSLLTGIDNSPLHF.

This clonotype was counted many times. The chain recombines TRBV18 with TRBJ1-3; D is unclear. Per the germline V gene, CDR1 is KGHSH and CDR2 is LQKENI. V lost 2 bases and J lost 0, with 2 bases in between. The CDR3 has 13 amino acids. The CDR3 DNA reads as TGTGCCAGCTCACCAAACTCTGGAAACACCATATATTTT. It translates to CASSPNSGNTIYF.

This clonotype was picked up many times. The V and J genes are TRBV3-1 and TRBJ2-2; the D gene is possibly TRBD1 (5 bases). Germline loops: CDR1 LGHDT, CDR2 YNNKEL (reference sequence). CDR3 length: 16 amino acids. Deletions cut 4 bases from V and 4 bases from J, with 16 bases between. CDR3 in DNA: TGTGCCAGCAGCCCGGTCTCCAGGGTTGGCACCGGGGAGCTGTTTTTT. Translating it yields CASSPVSRVGTGELFF. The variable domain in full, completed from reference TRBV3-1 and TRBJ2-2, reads DTAVSQTPKYLVTQMGNDKSIKCEQNLGHDTMYWYKQDSKKFLKIMFSYNNKELIINETVPNRFSPKSPDKAHLNLHINSLELGDSAVYFCASSPVSRVGTGELFFGEGSRLTVL.

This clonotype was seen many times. The CDR3 spells CASSPGTSGSNEQFF. The CDR3 DNA reads as TGTGCCAGCAGCCCCGGGACTAGCGGGAGCAATGAGCAGTTCTTC. V and J are TRBV7-2 and TRBJ2-1; 14 nucleotides align to TRBD2. CDR1 is SGHTA and CDR2 is FQGNSA in the germline V gene. J lost 6 bases, V lost 5 bases, and 3 bases had no gene match. CDR3 length: 15 amino acids.

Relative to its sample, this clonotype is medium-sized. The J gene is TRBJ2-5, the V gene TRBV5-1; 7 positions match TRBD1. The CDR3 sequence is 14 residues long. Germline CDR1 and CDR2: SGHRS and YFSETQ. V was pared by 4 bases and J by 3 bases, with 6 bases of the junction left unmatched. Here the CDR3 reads CASSRGTAEETQYF. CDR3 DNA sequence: TGCGCCAGCAGCCGAGGGACAGCCGAAGAGACCCAGTACTTC.